The 26 T cell receptor beta chains listed next were all sequenced from one sample in a study of beta chain features in type 1 diabetes. Their cognate antigens are unknown. Findings and limits, study-wide: Type 1 diabetes patients had moderately but significantly shorter TCRB CDR3s in all four CD4+ subsets.

The isolated RNA, all of it, was reverse transcribed, so expressed TCRB transcripts were what got sequenced. The method was immunoSEQ multiplex PCR; TCRdb's version includes in-frame clones alone and lacks a portion of them. The sample has about 23,000 clones, more than 45% seen once. Sequenced sample: stem cell memory CD4+ T cells from blood. These receptors all come from a man younger than 30 with type 1 diabetes.

The chain carries TRBV11-2 and TRBJ2-1; D possibly corresponds to TRBD1 (6 bases). Trimming pared 6 bases from V and 8 bases from J, leaving 11 bases between. The CDR3 length is 12 residues. Germline-derived CDR1 and CDR2 are SGHAT and FQNNGV. CDR3 amino acids: CASSRNRDEQFF. In DNA, the CDR3 is TGTGCCAGCAGTAGGAACAGGGATGAGCAGTTCTTC. Full variable domain (outside the CDR3, taken from reference TRBV11-2 and TRBJ2-1): EAGVAQSPRYKIIEKRQSVAFWCNPISGHATLYWYQQILGQGPKLLIQFQNNGVVDDSQLPKDRFSAERLKGVDSTLKIQPAKLEDSAVYLCASSRNRDEQFFGPGTRLTVL.

The chain couples TRBV5-4 to TRBJ2-4; possible D gene TRBD1, 6 bases. From germline, CDR1 is SGHNT and CDR2 YYREEE (reference sequence). The CDR3 spans 11 residues. V was cut by 7 bases and J by 8 bases, with 10 bases left in between. The CDR3 sequence is CASVSGDIQYF. DNA of the CDR3: TGTGCCAGCGTTTCAGGGGACATTCAGTACTTC.

This clone was seen a single time. This chain uses TRBV28 with TRBJ2-7; a weak D match, TRBD1 (6 bases). The CDR3 is made up of 20 amino acids. Trimming shortened V by 8 bases and J by 4 bases, and 36 bases separated the two germline ends. Germline assignment: CDR1 MDHEN and CDR2 SYDVKM. The CDR3, as DNA: TGTGCCAGCTTCCCCCCTCAGGGGACACGAGCGTTAGGGCTTAGTTACGAGCAGTACTTC. This encodes CASFPPQGTRALGLSYEQYF.

The chain joins TRBV15 to TRBJ2-3, with TRBD1 matching over 8 bases. Germline lookup yields CDR1 LNHNV and CDR2 YYDKDF (reference sequence). The CDR3 consists of 14 residues. Germline trimming cut 2 bases from V and 4 bases from J; bases unmatched to any gene: 2. DNA of the CDR3: TGTGCCACCAGCAGATTGACAGGGGCAGATACGCAGTATTTT. Translated, it gives CATSRLTGADTQYF.

The CDR3 nucleotides are TGCAGCGTTGTTCAGGGGCAAGAGACCCAGTACTTC. The encoded protein is CSVVQGQETQYF. V gene TRBV29-1 combines with J gene TRBJ2-5, with D maybe TRBD1 (6 bases). V was trimmed by 4 bases and J by 2 bases, leaving 8 bases between them. Germline V CDR1 and CDR2: SQVTM, ANQGSEA. This CDR3 is 12 amino acids long.

The V gene is TRBV7-9, the J gene TRBJ1-2; no firm D call. The V gene's germline CDR1 is SEHNR and CDR2 FQNEAQ (reference sequence). The CDR3 is 14 residues long. V shed 1 base and J shed 12 bases, with 18 bases lying between them. Here the CDR3 reads CASSLGGVADQDTF. CDR3 DNA: TGTGCCAGCAGCTTAGGCGGGGTGGCTGATCAGGACACCTTC.

In its sample, this clone was seen once. The gene calls are TRBV5-1 and TRBJ2-1; 7 positions match TRBD1. Germline lookup yields CDR1 SGHRS and CDR2 YFSETQ. V dropped 0 bases and J dropped 6; count of bases not matched to a gene: 6. There are 15 residues in the CDR3. The CDR3 loop is CASSLAVQGFNEQFF. The CDR3 DNA reads TGCGCCAGCAGCTTGGCCGTACAGGGGTTCAATGAGCAGTTCTTC.

The chain has TRBV7-2 and TRBJ2-5; 9 bases fit TRBD2. Germline V gene sequence: CDR1 SGHTA, CDR2 FQGNSA. This CDR3 contains 14 residues. V shed 3 bases, J shed 4 bases, and the junction held 3 bases outside the gene matches. The CDR3 nucleotides read TGTGCCAGCAGCTTCCGCGGGGGGGTAGAGACCCAGTACTTC. It translates to CASSFRGGVETQYF.

This clone occurred once. V and J are TRBV11-2 and TRBJ2-3; no reliable D call. CDR3 size: 15 residues. With 5 bases removed from V and 1 base from J, the gap between germline ends came to 13 bases. Germline V gene sequence: CDR1 SGHAT, CDR2 FQNNGV. CDR3 residues: CASSLTNSGTDTQYF. In DNA, the CDR3 is TGTGCCAGCAGCCTCACGAATTCGGGCACAGATACGCAGTATTTT.

This clone was detected a few times. The gene calls are TRBV28 and TRBJ1-2, with unresolved D. V was shortened by 3 bases and J by 6 bases, with 20 bases between the two germline ends. The CDR3 totals 16 residues. Germline lookup yields CDR1 MDHEN and CDR2 SYDVKM. CDR3 DNA sequence: TGTGCCAGCAGTTTTTTGGGCAGGCGCGCTAGCCATGGCTACACCTTC. Translated, it gives CASSFLGRRASHGYTF.

The V gene is TRBV7-2, the J gene TRBJ2-2; D call uncertain. Per germline, CDR1 SGHTA and CDR2 FQGNSA. This CDR3 spans 15 amino acids. V shed 1 base and J shed 5 bases, with 11 bases lying between them. CDR3 loop: CASSLGRAKTGELFF. CDR3 bases: TGTGCCAGCAGCTTAGGGAGAGCCAAAACCGGGGAGCTGTTTTTT.

This chain links TRBV18 with TRBJ2-7; a weak D match, TRBD1 (6 bases). Trimming shortened V by 6 bases and J by 6 bases, and 21 bases separated the two germline ends. The CDR3 contains 15 residues. CDR1 is KGHSH and CDR2 is LQKENI in the germline V gene. The CDR3 loop reads CASSVLGAGEGEQYF. CDR3 bases: TGTGCCAGCTCTGTATTGGGGGCAGGGGAAGGCGAGCAGTACTTC. The entire variable domain, with the rest obtained from reference TRBV18 and TRBJ2-7, is as follows: NAGVMQNPRHLVRRRGQEARLRCSPMKGHSHVYWYRQLPEEGLKFMVYLQKENIIDESGMPKERFSAEFPKEGPSILRIQQVVRGDSAAYFCASSVLGAGEGEQYFGPGTRLTVT.

The rearrangement joins TRBV7-8 to TRBJ2-1; D is possibly TRBD1 (7 bases). Germline CDR1 SGHVS, CDR2 FQNEAQ. The V gene lost 1 base and the J gene lost 5 bases, with 12 bases spanning the gap. This CDR3 contains 15 residues. CDR3 sequence (DNA): TGTGCCAGCAGCTTAGTAGGGGGCGGGAACAATGAGCAGTTCTTC. This translates into CASSLVGGGNNEQFF.

This sequence joins TRBV5-1 and TRBJ2-1; weak D call: TRBD2 (5 bases). This CDR3 contains 11 residues. CDR1 is SGHRS and CDR2 is YFSETQ in the germline V gene. With 5 bases removed from V and 12 bases from J, the gap between germline ends came to 12 bases. As DNA, the CDR3 is TGCGCCAGCAGTGAAAACGCGGGGCAGTTCTTC. Protein product: CASSENAGQFF.

The chain combines TRBV11-2 with TRBJ2-5; possibly TRBD2 for D (6 bases). The CDR3 spans 14 residues. Trimming took off 1 base at V and 4 bases at J, with 10 bases between the two ends. Germline loops: CDR1 SGHAT, CDR2 FQNNGV. The CDR3 DNA reads TGTGCCAGCAGCTTAGGGGGAGGTGGAGAGACCCAGTACTTC. Translated, it gives CASSLGGGGETQYF.

This chain connects TRBV28 to TRBJ2-3, with unresolved D. Germline V CDR1 and CDR2: MDHEN, SYDVKM. The CDR3 extends over 15 amino acids. V shed 7 bases and J shed 0 bases, with 14 bases lying between them. The CDR3 nucleotides read TGTGCCAGCACCCCATCAACTTGGAGCACAGATACGCAGTATTTT. Residues: CASTPSTWSTDTQYF. The full variable domain, rest sourced from reference TRBV28 and TRBJ2-3, is DVKVTQSSRYLVKRTGEKVFLECVQDMDHENMFWYRQDPGLGLRLIYFSYDVKMKEKGDIPEGYSVSREKKERFSLILESASTNQTSMYLCASTPSTWSTDTQYFGPGTRLTVL.

This chain uses TRBV25-1 with TRBJ2-7; 11 bases are a match to TRBD2. Germline assignment: CDR1 MGHDK and CDR2 SYGVNS. The CDR3 contains 16 residues. The junction had 2 bases not matched to a gene; V was cut back by 1 base and J by 0 bases. The CDR3 region has the DNA TGTGCCAGCAGTGAATCTGGGACTAGCGGCTCCTACGAGCAGTACTTC. This sequence encodes CASSESGTSGSYEQYF.

The chain has TRBV6-5 and TRBJ2-5; D call uncertain. The CDR3 extends over 12 amino acids. Germline loops: CDR1 MNHEY, CDR2 SVGAGI. Trimming shortened V by 5 bases and J by 5 bases, and 9 bases separated the two germline ends. The CDR3 loop is CASSRRGETQYF. The DNA for the CDR3 is TGTGCCAGCAGTAGGAGAGGCGAGACCCAGTACTTC.

This chain links TRBV29-1 with TRBJ2-1; D gene ambiguous. CDR3 size: 12 residues. Germline CDR1 SQVTM, CDR2 ANQGSEA. Trimming removed 6 bases from V and 7 bases from J, with 13 bases in between. The CDR3 bases are TGCAGCGTCGCGGTAACGGGTAATGAGCAGTTCTTC. This codes for CSVAVTGNEQFF.

The chain has TRBV7-8 and TRBJ1-1; D remains unclear. Germline values: CDR1 SGHVS, CDR2 FQNEAQ. CDR3 length: 14 residues. With 8 bases removed from V and 3 bases from J, the gap between germline ends came to 16 bases. The CDR3 loop is CASSPRMRDTEAFF. The CDR3 nucleotides read TGTGCCAGCTCTCCCCGTATGCGGGACACTGAAGCTTTCTTT.

This chain uses TRBV7-2 with TRBJ2-3; TRBD1 matches 7 bases. Per germline, CDR1 SGHTA and CDR2 FQGNSA. This CDR3 comprises 14 residues. J lost 5 bases, V lost 4 bases, and 6 bases had no gene match. The CDR3 sequence is CASSYHGQVDTQYF. The CDR3 bases are TGTGCCAGCAGCTACCACGGACAGGTAGATACGCAGTATTTT.

The chain employs TRBV30 and TRBJ1-4, with D perhaps matching TRBD1 (6 bases). This CDR3 region has 15 residues. The V end was cut by 3 bases, the J end by 8 bases, with 19 bases between. CDR1 GTSNPN and CDR2 SVGIG come from the germline V gene (reference sequence). CDR3 region: CAWSFSGGRLEKLFF. CDR3 DNA: TGTGCCTGGAGCTTCTCGGGGGGCAGGCTCGAAAAACTGTTTTTT.

The chain recombines TRBV5-6 with TRBJ2-3; 9 bases map to TRBD2. CDR1 is SGHDT, CDR2 YYEEEE, per germline. The trim removed 3 bases at V and 4 bases at J, leaving 6 bases unmatched. The CDR3 runs to 15 residues. CDR3 loop: CASSSTSGLADTQYF. The CDR3 DNA sequence: TGTGCCAGCAGCTCAACTAGCGGGCTGGCAGATACGCAGTATTTT.

This chain links TRBV19 with TRBJ2-7, with a possible D match to TRBD2 (6 bases). This CDR3 is 15 amino acids long. From germline, CDR1 is LNHDA and CDR2 SQIVND (reference sequence). The V and J ends lost 0 bases and 2 bases respectively, with 11 bases between them. DNA of the CDR3: TGTGCCAGTAGTATAGAAGTAGCGGCTACCTACGAGCAGTACTTC. The encoded protein is CASSIEVAATYEQYF.

This sequence joins TRBV18 and TRBJ1-1; 9 bases map to TRBD1. The trim removed 3 bases at V and 4 bases at J, leaving 6 bases unmatched. The CDR3 covers 15 residues. The V gene's germline CDR1 is KGHSH and CDR2 LQKENI. The CDR3 sequence: CASSPSQGAGTEAFF. DNA of the CDR3: TGTGCCAGCTCACCTTCACAGGGGGCTGGCACTGAAGCTTTCTTT.

V gene TRBV7-2 combines with J gene TRBJ2-3, with 9 bases aligning to TRBD2. This CDR3 is 17 amino acids long. CDR1 is SGHTA, CDR2 FQGNSA, per germline. The V gene end was trimmed by 1 base and the J gene end by 2 bases; junction bases not matched to a gene: 7. CDR3 sequence reads: CASSLVGGTSNTDTQYF. The CDR3 DNA reads as TGTGCCAGCAGCTTAGTGGGCGGGACTAGCAACACAGATACGCAGTATTTT.